The 13 T cell receptor beta chains below come from one sample, sequenced in a study of identical twins. A single record per CDR3 protein comes from TCRdb applying MiXCR to the 5' RACE reads. In the table there are about 690,000 distinct CDR3 sequences, roughly 6% of which are singletons. Sequences were obtained from naive T cells sorted from blood. These receptors all stem from a man between 18 and 35 years old in good health.

This clonotype was seen many times. The V gene is TRBV6-2 or TRBV6-3, the J gene TRBJ2-1, with a tentative D call TRBD1 (6 bases). V was shortened by 3 bases and J by 6 bases, with 24 bases between the two germline ends. CDR1 MNHEY and CDR2 SVGEGT come from the germline V gene. This CDR3 is 18 amino acids long. CDR3 protein: CASSYRYAPGRGGNEQFF. DNA for the CDR3: TGTGCCAGCAGTTATAGGTACGCACCGGGTCGAGGGGGCAATGAGCAGTTCTTC.

This clonotype was observed a handful of times. J is TRBJ1-1 and V is TRBV5-1; D is uncertain. Trimming left V 0 bases short and J 12 bases short, with 15 bases between. The CDR3 has 13 amino acids. In germline, CDR1 is SGHRS, CDR2 YFSETQ. DNA of the CDR3: TGCGCCAGCAGCTTGGGAAGGGAGGGAAGGACTTTCTTT. It translates to CASSLGREGRTFF.

J is TRBJ1-2 and V is TRBV28; D gene uncertain. CDR3 size: 14 residues. V lost 5 bases and J lost 8, with 18 bases in between. Germline loops: CDR1 MDHEN, CDR2 SYDVKM. The CDR3 sequence: CASSLTQKTGGYTF. The CDR3 region has the DNA TGTGCCAGCAGTCTTACCCAGAAGACTGGCGGCTACACCTTC.

The chain couples TRBV28 to TRBJ2-7; unclear D gene. The CDR3 runs 15 residues. The V and J ends lost 5 bases and 3 bases respectively, with 17 bases between them. The germline CDR1 and CDR2 sequences are MDHEN and SYDVKM. CDR3 sequence reads: CASSLLSGGNYEQYF. CDR3 bases: TGTGCCAGCAGTCTACTCTCGGGCGGCAACTACGAGCAGTACTTC.

V gene TRBV7-2 combines with J gene TRBJ2-3; TRBD2 matches at 11 bases. V shed 0 bases, J shed 2 bases, and the junction held 7 bases outside the gene matches. CDR1 is SGHTA and CDR2 is FQGNSA in the germline V gene. There are 18 residues in the CDR3. CDR3 residues: CASSLAGTSGSSTDTQYF. The CDR3 DNA is TGTGCCAGCAGCTTAGCTGGTACTAGCGGGAGTTCCACAGATACGCAGTATTTT.

This clonotype came up a few times. The gene calls are TRBV29-1 and TRBJ2-2; 9 bases align to TRBD2. In germline, CDR1 is SQVTM, CDR2 ANQGSEA. The CDR3 spans 14 residues. The V segment lost 6 bases and the J segment 2 bases; nucleotides outside the gene matches: 4. This CDR3 is CSVMTSGNTGELFF. CDR3 nucleotide sequence: TGCAGCGTGATGACTAGCGGAAACACCGGGGAGCTGTTTTTT.

This clonotype showed up many times. J is TRBJ1-3 and V is TRBV5-6; no clear D gene. V lost 0 bases and J lost 7, with 14 bases in between. The V gene's germline CDR1 is SGHDT and CDR2 YYEEEE. The CDR3 totals 15 residues. CDR3 protein: CASSLGQLRFNTIYF. CDR3 DNA sequence: TGTGCCAGCAGCTTGGGGCAGTTAAGATTCAACACCATATATTTT.

This clonotype was counted between two and nine times. This chain links TRBV11-2 with TRBJ2-1, with TRBD2 matching 13 bases. V was pared by 5 bases and J by 3 bases, with 10 bases of the junction left unmatched. This CDR3 is 18 amino acids long. The germline V gene has CDR1 SGHAT and CDR2 FQNNGV. CDR3 coding DNA: TGTGCCAGCAGCCCTTGGACTAGCGGGAGAGGGGACTACAATGAGCAGTTCTTC. Its translation: CASSPWTSGRGDYNEQFF.

This chain joins TRBV6-1 and TRBJ1-5; no definite D call. The CDR3 loop spans 15 amino acids. V was clipped by 1 base and J by 0 bases, with 7 bases between them. Germline V gene sequence: CDR1 MNHNS, CDR2 SASEGT. The CDR3 coding sequence is TGTGCCAGCAGTGAAGGCAGACATAGCAATCAGCCCCAGCATTTT. Amino acids: CASSEGRHSNQPQHF.

This clonotype has just a few counts. A read error may be the cause here, since a much bigger clone is one base away. This rearrangement joins TRBV11-2 to TRBJ2-3; D is unclear. Germline assignment: CDR1 SGHAT and CDR2 FQNNGV. V shed 4 bases and J shed 2 bases, with 7 bases lying between them. The CDR3 is made up of 13 amino acids. The CDR3 DNA sequence: TGTGCCAGCAGCTCTTATTACACAGATACGCAGTATTTT. Its protein is CASSSYYTDTQYF.

The chain uses TRBV19 and TRBJ2-1; either TRBD1 or TRBD2 may supply D (5 bases each). Trimming shortened V by 4 bases and J by 9 bases, and 10 bases separated the two germline ends. Germline CDR1 and CDR2: LNHDA and SQIVND (reference sequence). The CDR3 is 12 amino acids. The CDR3, as DNA: TGTGCCAGTAGTAGAGGGACCGTTGAGCAGTTCTTC. This translates into CASSRGTVEQFF.

The CDR3 sequence: CASSSGTLGGFELFF. For the CDR3, the DNA is TGCGCCAGCAGCTCCGGGACCCTTGGAGGTTTCGAACTGTTTTTT. The chain is built from TRBV5-1 and TRBJ1-4; possible D gene TRBD1, 5 bases. CDR1 SGHRS and CDR2 YFSETQ come from the germline V gene. CDR3 length: 15 amino acids. Trimming cost V 3 bases and J 12 bases, with 21 bases left between them.

Many counts were recorded for this clonotype. The chain has TRBV10-3 and TRBJ2-7; D may be TRBD1 or TRBD2 (5 bases each). Trimming shortened V by 6 bases and J by 1 base, and 13 bases separated the two germline ends. CDR1 is ENHRY, CDR2 SYGVKD, per germline. The CDR3 consists of 14 residues. The CDR3 loop is CAIRARDRSYEQYF. In nucleotides, the CDR3 is TGTGCCATCAGGGCCCGGGACCGTTCCTACGAGCAGTACTTC.